A single sample is the source of the 25 T cell receptor beta chains below, sequenced in a study of vaccination effects on CD4 cells after COVID-19. These receptors are not linked to any known antigen. Clones were sequenced by immunoSEQ multiplex PCR, and TCRdb holds only the in-frame ones, with some missing. Of some 68,000 clones in the sample, around 80% were seen once. The ViraFEST assay expanded antigen-specific CD4+ T cells with viral peptide pools before sequencing. An approximately 10-day culture period preceded the isolation of CD4+ T cells. All study participants received two doses of BNT162b2 or mRNA-1273 vaccine. The sample was CD4+ T cells from PBMCs cultured with HCoV-229E spike peptides, taken after COVID-19 vaccination. The receptors come from a human donor who received a COVID-19 vaccine.

The chain employs TRBV7-8 and TRBJ2-5; D possibly matches TRBD1 or TRBD2 (6 bases each). The germline V gene has CDR1 SGHVS and CDR2 FQNEAQ. This CDR3 comprises 15 residues. Trimming removed 1 base from V and 5 bases from J, with 14 bases in between. CDR3 sequence: CASSLGGAGWETQYF. The DNA of the CDR3 is TGTGCCAGCAGCTTAGGGGGGGCCGGTTGGGAGACCCAGTACTTC.

The genes are TRBV6-2 or TRBV6-3 and TRBJ2-5; 8 bases are a match to TRBD2. Germline assignment: CDR1 MNHEY and CDR2 SVGEGT. V was pared by 6 bases and J by 2 bases, with 8 bases of the junction left unmatched. The CDR3 covers 15 residues. DNA of the CDR3: TGTGCCAGCAGCGGACCCGGGACTAGACAAGAGACCCAGTACTTC. Its protein is CASSGPGTRQETQYF.

The CDR3 here is CASSSVELGWGGYTF. The CDR3 DNA reads as TGTGCCAGCAGCTCCGTAGAGTTGGGGTGGGGAGGCTACACCTTC. This chain connects TRBV9 to TRBJ1-2; no firm D call. Trimming took 4 bases from V and 8 from J, leaving 21 bases between them. Germline V gives CDR1 SGDLS, CDR2 YYNGEE. The CDR3 contains 15 residues.

The chain links TRBV5-4 to TRBJ1-2; D is perhaps TRBD1 (5 bases). V dropped 2 bases and J dropped 7 bases, with 9 bases sitting between them. The CDR3 consists of 12 residues. Germline values: CDR1 SGHNT, CDR2 YYREEE (reference sequence). The CDR3 coding sequence is TGTGCCAGCAGCTTTACCAGGGCTGGCTACACCTTC. Encoded protein: CASSFTRAGYTF.

This clone was counted between two and nine times. The chain links TRBV6-5 to TRBJ1-5, with a weak D call TRBD1 (5 bases). The V and J ends lost 5 bases and 9 bases respectively, with 14 bases between them. Looked up from germline, CDR1 is MNHEY and CDR2 is SVGAGI. The CDR3 runs to 13 residues. This CDR3 is CASSPSRAGPQHF. The CDR3 nucleotides are TGTGCCAGCAGTCCCTCCAGGGCAGGGCCCCAGCATTTT.

The rearrangement joins TRBV27 to TRBJ1-1; a weak D match, TRBD1 (6 bases). The length of the CDR3 is 15 residues. V lost 4 bases and J lost 0, with 12 bases in between. Germline CDR1 and CDR2: MNHEY and SMNVEV (reference sequence). The CDR3 coding sequence is TGTGCCAGCAGTTACCCTGGGGGCATGAACACTGAAGCTTTCTTT. Translating gives CASSYPGGMNTEAFF.

This clone was recorded once. The V gene is TRBV11-1, the J gene TRBJ2-7, with D possibly matching TRBD1 (6 bases). The CDR3 totals 14 residues. V was pared by 5 bases and J by 1 base, with 12 bases between. From germline, CDR1 is SGHAT and CDR2 FQDESV (reference sequence). This chain's CDR3 is CASSLDRYSYEQYV. In DNA, the CDR3 is TGTGCCAGCAGCCTAGACAGGTATTCCTACGAGCAGTACGTC.

This clone was recorded a few times. This chain connects TRBV6-6 to TRBJ1-1; weak D call: TRBD1 (6 bases). The ends were cut back, 6 bases at V and 12 bases at J, with 23 bases in the middle. The CDR3 extends over 14 amino acids. Germline V gene lookup returns CDR1 MNHNY and CDR2 SVGAGI (reference sequence). CDR3 sequence reads: CASSKPRDNSGTFF. The CDR3 region has the DNA TGTGCCAGCAGCAAACCTCGGGACAACTCAGGTACTTTCTTT.

This clone showed up just once. This rearrangement joins TRBV6-5 to TRBJ1-2; tentative D call: TRBD1 (5 bases). Per germline, CDR1 MNHEY and CDR2 SVGAGI. The CDR3 loop spans 11 amino acids. Trimming removed 6 bases at V and 8 bases at J, with 10 bases between. CDR3 amino acids: CASRGGVGYTF. In nucleotides, the CDR3 is TGTGCCAGCAGGGGAGGGGTCGGCTACACCTTC.

This clone was detected once. The genes are TRBV24-1 and TRBJ1-5; 8 bases agree with TRBD1. Unmatched junction bases numbered 8, after V lost 3 bases and J lost 5 bases. Germline V gene data show CDR1 as KGHDR and CDR2 as SFDVKD. The CDR3 spans 16 residues. The CDR3 spells CATSDTTQGAHQPQHF. As DNA, the CDR3 is TGTGCCACCAGTGATACCACGCAGGGGGCTCATCAGCCCCAGCATTTT.

In this sample, this clone turned up a few times. This chain connects TRBV6-6 to TRBJ2-6, with D tentatively TRBD1 (5 bases). CDR1 and CDR2 (germline): MNHNY, SVGAGI (reference sequence). Deletions cut 10 bases from V and 1 base from J, with 11 bases between. This CDR3 has 14 residues. The chain's CDR3 is CATRGGSGANVLTF. In nucleotides, the CDR3 is TGTGCCACAAGGGGCGGATCTGGGGCCAACGTCCTGACTTTC.

This chain uses TRBV28 with TRBJ1-2; a weak D match, TRBD1 (5 bases). Germline-derived CDR1 and CDR2 are MDHEN and SYDVKM. V shed 11 bases and J shed 6 bases, with 16 bases lying between them. This CDR3 contains 12 residues. Here the CDR3 reads CAGGVGFNGYTF. CDR3 DNA sequence: TGTGCCGGAGGGGTGGGGTTCAATGGCTACACCTTC.

The CDR3 DNA sequence: TGCGCCAGCAGCTTTACAGGGATAACTAATGAAAAACTGTTTTTT. Its translation: CASSFTGITNEKLFF. This sequence joins TRBV5-1 and TRBJ1-4; maybe TRBD1 (6 bases). The CDR3 totals 15 residues. Germline V CDR1 and CDR2: SGHRS, YFSETQ. V lost 2 bases and J 1 base, leaving 9 bases between the germline ends.

A few counts support this clone. CDR3 sequence: CASSLSPGIEIYGYTF. DNA for the CDR3: TGCGCCAGCAGCCTTTCCCCCGGGATCGAGATCTATGGCTACACCTTC. This chain joins TRBV4-1 and TRBJ1-2; no definite D call. The germline V gene has CDR1 MGHRA and CDR2 YSYEKL. Trimming pared 4 bases from V and 4 bases from J, leaving 19 bases between. The CDR3 totals 16 residues.

This rearrangement joins TRBV11-2 to TRBJ2-3; 9 positions match TRBD2. Trimming took 1 base from V and 4 from J; bases not matched to a gene: 12. The CDR3 consists of 18 residues. The germline V gene encodes CDR1 SGHAT and CDR2 FQNNGV. The CDR3 sequence is CASSLAWGGAGGPDTQYF. DNA for the CDR3: TGTGCCAGCAGCTTAGCTTGGGGCGGCGCGGGGGGGCCAGATACGCAGTATTTT.

V and J are TRBV6-4 and TRBJ1-2; D is ambiguous. The CDR3 has 13 amino acids. Germline V gene data show CDR1 as MRHNA and CDR2 as SNTAGT. V was trimmed by 0 bases and J by 8 bases, leaving 10 bases between them. CDR3 loop: CASSDSNFQGYTF. DNA for the CDR3: TGTGCCAGCAGTGACTCAAACTTCCAGGGCTACACCTTC.

The rearrangement uses TRBV3-1 (or the pseudogene TRBV3-2) and TRBJ2-1, with D tentatively TRBD1 (5 bases). This CDR3 contains 13 residues. In germline, CDR1 is LGHDT, CDR2 YNNKEL (reference sequence). V was shortened by 8 bases and J by 3 bases, with 11 bases between the two germline ends. DNA for the CDR3: TGTGCCAGCGGACAATCTAGCTACAATGAGCAGTTCTTC. Protein sequence: CASGQSSYNEQFF.

The V gene is TRBV15, the J gene TRBJ2-5; TRBD1 matches 10 bases. Looked up from germline, CDR1 is LNHNV and CDR2 is YYDKDF (reference sequence). Losses at the gene ends were 1 base for V and 6 bases for J; bases not matched to a gene: 5. CDR3 length: 15 residues. The DNA for the CDR3 is TGTGCCACCAGCAGAGGGACAGGGGGTTCAAAGACCCAGTACTTC. Translated, it gives CATSRGTGGSKTQYF. Combining the CDR3 with reference TRBV15 and TRBJ2-5 gives the whole variable domain DAMVIQNPRYQVTQFGKPVTLSCSQTLNHNVMYWYQQKSSQAPKLLFHYYDKDFNNEADTPDNFQSRRPNTSFCFLDIRSPGLGDTAMYLCATSRGTGGSKTQYFGPGTRLLVL.

The chain couples TRBV6-5 to TRBJ1-1, with 10 bases that match TRBD1. The V segment lost 8 bases and the J segment 7 bases; nucleotides outside the gene matches: 4. CDR1 and CDR2 from the germline V gene are MNHEY and SVGAGI. This CDR3 is built from 12 residues. The CDR3 region is CASDRDRGEAFF. In nucleotides, the CDR3 is TGTGCCAGCGACCGGGACAGGGGTGAAGCTTTCTTT.

This clone has more than one count but fewer than ten. The CDR3 here is CASSRDGRTEAFF. The CDR3, as DNA: TGTGCCAGCAGCCGGGACGGGCGCACTGAAGCTTTCTTT. J is TRBJ1-1 and V is TRBV7-3, with D possibly matching TRBD1 (5 bases). This CDR3 region has 13 residues. From germline, CDR1 is SGHTA and CDR2 FQGTGA. The V end lost 5 bases, the J end lost 4 bases, and 11 bases lay between the germline ends.

The CDR3 protein is CASSRDSNSPLHF. CDR3 nucleotide sequence: TGCGCCAGCAGCAGGGACAGTAATTCACCCCTCCACTTT. The chain combines TRBV5-1 with TRBJ1-6, with 7 bases aligning to TRBD1. The V segment lost 4 bases and the J segment 6 bases; nucleotides outside the gene matches: 1. CDR3 size: 13 residues. CDR1 and CDR2 from the germline V gene are SGHRS and YFSETQ.

This clone was seen a few times. The rearrangement links TRBV5-1 to TRBJ1-2, with D possibly matching TRBD1 (5 bases). V lost 4 bases and J lost 4, with 17 bases in between. From germline, CDR1 is SGHRS and CDR2 YFSETQ. The CDR3 has 15 residues. The CDR3 sequence is CASSDNLEGIYGYTF. The CDR3 DNA sequence: TGCGCCAGCAGCGATAACCTTGAGGGGATCTATGGCTACACCTTC.

The chain is built from TRBV28 and TRBJ2-3; a possible D gene is TRBD1 (7 bases). V dropped 2 bases and J dropped 6 bases, with 12 bases sitting between them. Germline lookup yields CDR1 MDHEN and CDR2 SYDVKM. The CDR3 totals 14 residues. CDR3 DNA sequence: TGTGCCAGCAGTTTAGGGGCAGGGGGGGATACGCAGTATTTT. Translation: CASSLGAGGDTQYF. The full variable domain, rest sourced from reference TRBV28 and TRBJ2-3, is DVKVTQSSRYLVKRTGEKVFLECVQDMDHENMFWYRQDPGLGLRLIYFSYDVKMKEKGDIPEGYSVSREKKERFSLILESASTNQTSMYLCASSLGAGGDTQYFGPGTRLTVL.

This clone appeared a few times. V usage is TRBV5-5 and J usage is TRBJ1-6; 8 bases line up with TRBD1. The CDR3 totals 14 residues. The trim removed 3 bases at V and 9 bases at J, leaving 5 bases unmatched. Germline CDR1 and CDR2: SGHKS and YYEKEE (reference sequence). The CDR3 loop reads CASSSRGLGSPLHF. The CDR3 DNA reads as TGTGCCAGCAGCTCCAGGGGGCTCGGTTCACCCCTCCACTTT.

The rearrangement uses TRBV19 and TRBJ1-4, with a weak D call TRBD1 (5 bases). This CDR3 comprises 14 residues. Between the trimmed V and J ends, which lost 5 bases and 6 bases, there was a span of 13 bases. Germline CDR1 is LNHDA and CDR2 is SQIVND (reference sequence). CDR3 nucleotides: TGTGCCAGTAGTTCTAGGGGAGGGGATGAAAAACTGTTTTTT. Its protein is CASSSRGGDEKLFF.